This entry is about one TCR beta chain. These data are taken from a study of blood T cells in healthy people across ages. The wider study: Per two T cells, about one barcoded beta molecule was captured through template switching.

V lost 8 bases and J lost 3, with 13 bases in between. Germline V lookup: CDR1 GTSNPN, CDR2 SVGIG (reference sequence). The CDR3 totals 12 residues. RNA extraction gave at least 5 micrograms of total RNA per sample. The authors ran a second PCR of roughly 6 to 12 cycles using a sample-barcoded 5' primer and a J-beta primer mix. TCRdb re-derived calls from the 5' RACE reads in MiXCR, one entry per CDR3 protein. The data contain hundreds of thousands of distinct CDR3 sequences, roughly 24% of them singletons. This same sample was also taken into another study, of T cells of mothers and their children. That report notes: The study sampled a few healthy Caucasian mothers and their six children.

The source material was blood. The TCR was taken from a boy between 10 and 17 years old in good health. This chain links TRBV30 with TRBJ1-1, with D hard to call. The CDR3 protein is CAADPLDTEAFF. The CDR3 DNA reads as TGTGCCGCTGACCCCCTAGACACTGAAGCTTTCTTT.